These 24 T cell receptor beta chains originate from one sample sequenced in a study of OX40 agonist ivuxolimab in advanced cancers. This table comes from immunoSEQ multiplex PCR, and its TCRdb copy is limited to in-frame clones, with some not included. The sample lists 9,500 to 10,000 clones, about 90% occurring once. Source: CD4+ or CD8+ T cells sorted from blood, taken in a trial of the OX40 agonist ivuxolimab. All receptors derive from an adult with an advanced solid tumor such as melanoma, head and neck, liver or kidney cancer.

The chain combines TRBV21-1 with TRBJ2-1. TRBV21-1 is a recognized pseudogene. The CDR3 spans 17 residues. CDR3 bases: TGTGCCAGCAGCGATGGGACCGAAAAGGGGACCTACAATGAGCAGTTCTTC. Its translation: CASSDGTEKGTYNEQFF.

The rearrangement uses TRBV7-9 and TRBJ1-3; a possible D gene is TRBD1 (6 bases). CDR1 SEHNR and CDR2 FQNEAQ come from the germline V gene (reference sequence). V was cut by 4 bases and J by 3 bases, with 10 bases left in between. The CDR3 length is 14 residues. The CDR3 region is CASSSGASGNTIYF. The CDR3 coding sequence is TGTGCCAGCAGCTCAGGGGCGAGTGGAAACACCATATATTTT.

The chain links TRBV6-6 to TRBJ1-1; maybe TRBD1 (5 bases). This CDR3 spans 14 amino acids. Germline CDR1 is MNHNY and CDR2 is SVGAGI (reference sequence). Trimming pared 6 bases from V and 6 bases from J, leaving 17 bases between. The CDR3 is CASRLDLLGAEAFF. The CDR3 DNA reads TGTGCCAGCAGACTAGACCTTTTGGGGGCTGAAGCTTTCTTT.

The chain employs TRBV18 and TRBJ1-5; TRBD1 aligns across 7 bases. V dropped 3 bases and J dropped 1; count of bases not matched to a gene: 6. The CDR3 is 16 residues long. Germline loops: CDR1 KGHSH, CDR2 LQKENI. For the CDR3, the DNA is TGTGCCAGCTCACCGAGACAGGGATCCAGCAATCAGCCCCAGCATTTT. Translating gives CASSPRQGSSNQPQHF. The full variable domain, with the rest looked up from reference TRBV18 and TRBJ1-5, is NAGVMQNPRHLVRRRGQEARLRCSPMKGHSHVYWYRQLPEEGLKFMVYLQKENIIDESGMPKERFSAEFPKEGPSILRIQQVVRGDSAAYFCASSPRQGSSNQPQHFGDGTRLSIL.

The J gene is TRBJ2-5, the V gene TRBV2, with D unclear. CDR1 is SNHLY, CDR2 FYNNEI, per germline. CDR3 length: 13 residues. Trimming took 5 bases from V and 4 from J, leaving 11 bases between them. The CDR3 DNA sequence: TGTGCCAGCAGTATCGAACGCCGAGAGACCCAGTACTTC. Amino acids: CASSIERRETQYF.

The V gene is TRBV5-6, the J gene TRBJ2-7; the D gene is possibly TRBD2 (5 bases). Germline lookup yields CDR1 SGHDT and CDR2 YYEEEE. CDR3 length: 13 amino acids. V gave up 0 bases and J gave up 5 bases, with 9 bases separating them. CDR3 bases: TGTGCCAGCAGCTTGGCCGTCGGGGACGAGCAGTACTTC. Amino acid sequence: CASSLAVGDEQYF.

This clone has more than one count but fewer than ten. The rearrangement uses TRBV28 and TRBJ1-2; 10 nucleotides line up with TRBD1. Germline loops: CDR1 MDHEN, CDR2 SYDVKM. Trimming at V came to 4 bases and at J to 8 bases, leaving 7 bases not matched to a gene. The CDR3 is made up of 14 amino acids. CDR3 protein: CASSSGQGVSGYTF. The CDR3 nucleotides read TGTGCCAGCAGTTCCGGACAGGGGGTGTCAGGCTACACCTTC.

The chain joins TRBV30 to TRBJ1-6; D call uncertain. V shed 2 bases and J shed 14 bases, with 16 bases lying between them. Germline V CDR1 and CDR2: GTSNPN, SVGIG (reference sequence). This CDR3 region has 13 residues. CDR3 loop: CAWSNYGSLALHF. The CDR3 region has the DNA TGTGCCTGGAGTAATTACGGGTCTCTGGCCCTCCACTTT.

The CDR3 loop reads CASSPTVAGGPGEQFF. CDR3 DNA: TGTGCCAGCAGCCCAACGGTAGCGGGAGGGCCCGGTGAGCAGTTCTTC. The chain uses TRBV7-3 and TRBJ2-1; 11 bases are a match to TRBD2. CDR3 length equals 16 residues. The ends lost 5 bases at V and 9 bases at J; junction bases unmatched: 12. The germline V gene has CDR1 SGHTA and CDR2 FQGTGA.

The chain employs TRBV10-3 and TRBJ2-1; D tentatively reads TRBD1 or TRBD2 (5 bases each). V was cut by 2 bases and J by 3 bases, with 8 bases left in between. Looked up from germline, CDR1 is ENHRY and CDR2 is SYGVKD. The CDR3 is 14 residues long. The CDR3 sequence: CAISEVGGYNEQFF. The CDR3 DNA reads as TGTGCCATCAGTGAGGTTGGGGGCTACAATGAGCAGTTCTTC.

The V call is TRBV29-1, the J call TRBJ2-1; 8 nucleotides match TRBD1. This CDR3 is built from 13 residues. The V and J ends lost 1 base and 5 bases, in that order; junction bases with no gene match: 1. Germline values: CDR1 SQVTM, CDR2 ANQGSEA. In DNA form, the CDR3 reads TGCAGCGTTGAAGGGACAGGGAACAATGAGCAGTTCTTC. This translates into CSVEGTGNNEQFF.

This clone was seen just once. The chain employs TRBV6-1 and TRBJ1-5; 7 bases align to TRBD1. The CDR3 has 18 amino acids. Losses at the gene ends were 2 bases for V and 3 bases for J; bases not matched to a gene: 13. Germline-derived CDR1 and CDR2 are MNHNS and SASEGT. Here the CDR3 reads CASSEMNHRGRTNQPQHF. The CDR3 DNA reads TGTGCCAGCAGTGAAATGAACCACAGGGGAAGAACCAATCAGCCCCAGCATTTT.

J is TRBJ2-1 and V is TRBV19, with 11 bases lining up with TRBD2. CDR3 length: 15 amino acids. Germline trimming cut 6 bases from V and 10 bases from J; bases unmatched to any gene: 11. The V gene's germline CDR1 is LNHDA and CDR2 SQIVND (reference sequence). The CDR3 region has the DNA TGTGCCAGTAGCCTGACTAGCGGGATTACAAGGGAGCAGTTCTTC. Its translation is CASSLTSGITREQFF.

V is TRBV11-2 and J is TRBJ2-5; D is uncertain. Germline loops: CDR1 SGHAT, CDR2 FQNNGV. The V end was cut by 1 base, the J end by 5 bases, with 8 bases between. The CDR3 loop spans 13 amino acids. The CDR3, as DNA: TGTGCCAGCAGCTTAGGGGTCGAGGAGACCCAGTACTTC. Its translation is CASSLGVEETQYF.

This chain links TRBV10-1 with TRBJ1-5; a weak D match, TRBD1 (6 bases). This CDR3 region has 17 residues. The germline V gene has CDR1 WNHNN and CDR2 SYGVQD (reference sequence). V was cut by 9 bases and J by 1 base, with 22 bases left in between. DNA for the CDR3: TGCGCCAGTAGTTACCAGGGGTTCGGACGCAGCAATCAGCCCCAGCATTTT. Translation gives CASSYQGFGRSNQPQHF.

As DNA, the CDR3 is TGTGCCAGCGGGTCTAGCGGGAGCAGGGGGACCCAGTACTTC. Amino acid sequence: CASGSSGSRGTQYF. The chain carries TRBV6-5 and TRBJ2-5; TRBD2 matches at 10 bases. V lost 8 bases and J lost 7; bases outside the gene matches: 10. Germline-derived CDR1 and CDR2 are MNHEY and SVGAGI. CDR3 length: 14 residues.

The genes are TRBV6-1 and TRBJ2-1; D not certain. Germline V gene data show CDR1 as MNHNS and CDR2 as SASEGT. Deletions cut 6 bases from V and 4 bases from J, with 13 bases between. CDR3 length: 14 amino acids. CDR3 nucleotide sequence: TGTGCCAGCAGAAAGGGTCCAGATTACAATGAGCAGTTCTTC. It encodes CASRKGPDYNEQFF.

The CDR3 is CASSLYQGGAETQYF. As DNA, the CDR3 is TGTGCCAGCAGCTTGTACCAGGGTGGGGCCGAGACCCAGTACTTC. The chain couples TRBV5-6 to TRBJ2-5; D is possibly TRBD1 (5 bases). CDR3 length: 15 residues. CDR1 is SGHDT and CDR2 is YYEEEE in the germline V gene. Trimming cost V 1 base and J 5 bases, with 15 bases left between them. Full variable domain (outside the CDR3, taken from reference TRBV5-6 and TRBJ2-5): DAGVTQSPTHLIKTRGQQVTLRCSPKSGHDTVSWYQQALGQGPQFIFQYYEEEERQRGNFPDRFSGHQFPNYSSELNVNALLLGDSALYLCASSLYQGGAETQYFGPGTRLLVL.

V is TRBV11-2 and J is TRBJ2-3, with 11 bases that match TRBD2. CDR1 and CDR2 (germline): SGHAT, FQNNGV. The V gene end was trimmed by 5 bases and the J gene end by 4 bases; junction bases not matched to a gene: 11. CDR3 length: 17 amino acids. In DNA form, the CDR3 reads TGTGCCAGCAGCCCTGTGGCTAGCGGGAGGAGGGCAGATACGCAGTATTTT. Amino acid sequence: CASSPVASGRRADTQYF.

The V gene is TRBV5-1, the J gene TRBJ1-2; D possibly corresponds to TRBD1 (5 bases). This CDR3 region has 13 residues. Looked up from germline, CDR1 is SGHRS and CDR2 is YFSETQ. V was clipped by 0 bases and J by 6 bases, with 9 bases between them. This CDR3 reads CASSLGQRNGYTF. The DNA of the CDR3 is TGCGCCAGCAGCTTGGGACAGAGAAATGGCTACACCTTC.

The V call is TRBV5-3, the J call TRBJ2-7; D is unresolved. TRBV5-3 is placed among ORFs of uncertain function. The length of the CDR3 is 16 residues. Trimming took 4 bases from V and 9 from J, leaving 26 bases between them. The CDR3 loop is CARSLRSGPCTDGQYF. DNA for the CDR3: TGTGCCAGAAGCCTGCGCTCTGGGCCCTGCACCGACGGGCAGTACTTC.

The chain employs TRBV11-3 and TRBJ2-1, with D possibly being TRBD2 (5 bases). The V end lost 4 bases, the J end lost 2 bases, and 12 bases lay between the germline ends. The germline V gene encodes CDR1 SGHNT and CDR2 YENEEA. This CDR3 is built from 15 residues. CDR3 nucleotide sequence: TGTGCCAGCAGCTCTTCTCGGGGTACCTACAATGAGCAGTTCTTC. Protein: CASSSSRGTYNEQFF.

The chain couples TRBV28 to TRBJ2-5, with D perhaps TRBD1 (6 bases). The CDR3 totals 16 residues. CDR1 MDHEN and CDR2 SYDVKM come from the germline V gene. The germline V and J ends were trimmed by 7 bases and 5 bases, with 23 bases remaining between them. CDR3 protein: CASTTFSLTGAETQYF. DNA of the CDR3: TGTGCCAGCACCACTTTTTCCCTGACAGGTGCGGAGACCCAGTACTTC.

The chain uses TRBV2 and TRBJ1-6, with D perhaps matching TRBD1 (5 bases). The germline V and J ends were trimmed by 5 bases and 8 bases, with 19 bases remaining between them. The germline gives CDR1 SNHLY, CDR2 FYNNEI. CDR3 size: 16 residues. CDR3: CASSPPLQGRYSPLHF. The CDR3 DNA follows: TGTGCCAGCAGTCCGCCCCTGCAGGGTCGTTATTCACCCCTCCACTTT.